A selection of T cell receptor beta chains follows, all from one sample in a study of cytomegalovirus exposure and HLA in healthy donors. Assay used: immunoSEQ multiplex PCR; TCRdb lists only in-frame clones, some missing. The top ten clones hold around 4% of a sample with some 150,000 clones, less than 85% of them seen once. Input material: PBMCs. The receptors come from a man in his forties in good health and CMV-seronegative. Each CDR3 is given with its conserved first and last residue. The D gene is left open where the match is weak. Clone size is stated in some rows and not others, as once, few, many or a class when expanded.

J gene,clone size,V gene,D gene,CDR3 protein,CDR3 DNA
TRBJ2-7,.,TRBV5-4,.,CASSYARDYEQYF,TGTGCCAGCAGCTACGCCCGGGACTACGAGCAGTACTTC
TRBJ2-1,.,TRBV9,.,CASSVGVNNEQFF,TGTGCCAGCAGCGTCGGGGTAAACAATGAGCAGTTCTTC
TRBJ2-1,.,TRBV9,.,CASTRRGIAEQFF,TGTGCCAGCACCCGAAGGGGGATCGCTGAGCAGTTCTTC
TRBJ2-1,.,TRBV6-6,TRBD2,CASSTPTSGYNEQFF,TGTGCCAGCAGTACCCCGACTAGCGGCTACAATGAGCAGTTCTTC
TRBJ1-2,.,TRBV5-1,.,CASSLVEGQGYGYTF,TGCGCCAGCAGCTTGGTGGAAGGGCAGGGCTATGGCTACACCTTC
TRBJ2-1,.,TRBV7-9,TRBD2,CASSPQSAGGYGEQFF,TGTGCCAGCAGCCCGCAGTCGGCGGGGGGATATGGTGAGCAGTTCTTC
TRBJ2-2,.,TRBV18,.,CASSRTFGELFF,TGTGCCAGCTCCCGGACTTTCGGGGAGCTGTTTTTT
TRBJ2-1,.,TRBV7-2,.,CASSSPGLLYNEQFF,TGTGCCAGCAGCTCCCCGGGACTCTTGTACAATGAGCAGTTCTTC
TRBJ2-3,.,TRBV4-2,TRBD2,CASSQSTSGGDTQYF,TGTGCCAGCAGCCAGAGCACTAGCGGGGGAGATACGCAGTATTTT
TRBJ2-1,.,TRBV9,TRBD2,CASSQTSGELNEQFF,TGTGCCAGCAGTCAAACTAGCGGGGAGTTGAATGAGCAGTTCTTC
TRBJ2-7,.,TRBV10-2,.,CASRFRGEQYF,TGCGCCAGCAGATTCCGGGGTGAGCAGTACTTC
TRBJ2-3,.,TRBV28,TRBD2,CASSFLAGELKDTQYF,TGTGCCAGCAGTTTCCTAGCGGGGGAGCTCAAAGATACGCAGTATTTT
TRBJ2-1,.,TRBV7-9,TRBD2,CSSSLERMGGGRYNEQFF,TGTTCCAGCAGCTTAGAGAGAATGGGCGGGGGGAGGTACAATGAGCAGTTCTTC
TRBJ1-6,.,TRBV5-1,TRBD1,CASSPGDSRPLHF,TGCGCCAGCAGCCCCGGGGACAGTAGACCCCTCCACTTT
TRBJ1-1,few,TRBV7-9,.,CASSLDVRGSLNTEAFF,TGTGCCAGCAGCTTAGACGTCCGGGGGTCCTTGAACACTGAAGCTTTCTTT
TRBJ1-6,.,TRBV5-5,.,CASSLGAGSGSPLHF,TGTGCCAGCAGCTTGGGGGCAGGGTCAGGTTCACCCCTCCACTTT
TRBJ2-5,.,TRBV10-2,.,CASSEQQETQYF,TGCGCCAGCAGTGAACAACAAGAGACCCAGTACTTC
TRBJ2-5,.,TRBV7-2,TRBD2,CASSLATSGGLGETQYF,TGTGCCAGCAGCTTAGCGACTAGCGGGGGGCTCGGAGAGACCCAGTACTTC
TRBJ1-6,.,TRBV2,TRBD1,CASKRQGDSPLHF,TGTGCCAGCAAGAGACAGGGGGATTCACCCCTCCACTTT
TRBJ2-2,.,TRBV7-9,.,CASSSTSSGELFF,TGTGCCAGCAGCTCAACTAGTTCCGGGGAGCTGTTTTTT
TRBJ1-5,.,TRBV7-2,TRBD1,CASSSTLTGAPQHF,TGTGCCAGCAGCTCCACCCTGACAGGGGCGCCCCAGCATTTT
TRBJ2-7,.,TRBV7-9,.,CASSLGDGWEREQYF,TGTGCCAGCAGCTTGGGCGATGGGTGGGAGCGCGAGCAGTACTTC
TRBJ2-7,.,TRBV27,.,CATHPDSSYEQYF,TGTGCCACCCACCCGGACAGCTCCTACGAGCAGTACTTC
TRBJ2-7,.,TRBV4-1,.,CASSPSIGDYEQYF,TGCGCCAGCAGCCCCTCTATCGGGGACTACGAGCAGTACTTC
TRBJ1-2,.,TRBV6-5,TRBD1,CASSYSRDRGTPWDTF,TGTGCCAGCAGTTACTCTCGGGACAGGGGGACGCCCTGGGACACCTTC
TRBJ2-7,.,TRBV28,.,CASTAGQISYEQYF,TGTGCCAGCACGGCGGGGCAGATCTCCTACGAGCAGTACTTC
TRBJ2-7,few,TRBV19,TRBD2,CASSIGGGPSYEQYF,TGTGCCAGTAGTATAGGCGGGGGGCCCTCCTACGAGCAGTACTTC
TRBJ1-6,.,TRBV19,.,CATTDRSSYNSPLHF,TGTGCCACAACCGACCGGAGCTCCTATAATTCACCCCTCCACTTT
TRBJ2-7,.,TRBV6-5,TRBD1,CASSYGTGENEQYF,TGTGCCAGCAGTTACGGGACAGGGGAAAACGAGCAGTACTTC
TRBJ2-2,.,TRBV5-6,.,CASSLPGTPNTGELFF,TGTGCCAGCAGCTTGCCGGGAACCCCTAACACCGGGGAGCTGTTTTTT
TRBJ2-2,.,TRBV4-2,.,CASTLTGELFF,TGTGCCAGCACCCTCACCGGGGAGCTGTTTTTT
TRBJ1-2,.,TRBV5-4,.,CASSLVGQGYGYTF,TGTGCCAGCAGCTTGGTTGGGCAGGGGTATGGCTACACCTTC
TRBJ1-4,.,TRBV13,.,CASSTGGGGEKLFF,TGTGCCAGCAGCACCGGGGGTGGGGGAGAAAAACTGTTTTTT
TRBJ2-2,.,TRBV19,.,CASRSTENTGELFF,TGTGCCAGTAGATCGACAGAGAACACCGGGGAGCTGTTTTTT
TRBJ1-5,.,TRBV6-1,.,CASSNTGYSNQPQHF,TGTGCCAGCAGTAATACAGGGTATAGCAATCAGCCCCAGCATTTT
TRBJ2-3,.,TRBV9,TRBD1,CASSGRWDRGPTDTQYF,TGTGCCAGCAGCGGTAGATGGGACAGGGGACCCACAGATACGCAGTATTTT
TRBJ2-3,.,TRBV4-2,TRBD2,CASSQDNSQWTSGVVDTQYF,TGTGCCAGCAGCCAAGATAATAGTCAGTGGACTAGCGGGGTGGTAGATACGCAGTATTTT
TRBJ1-3,.,TRBV13,.,CASSPQGSGNTIYF,TGTGCCAGCAGCCCCCAGGGATCTGGAAACACCATATATTTT
TRBJ2-5,.,TRBV10-2,.,CASTWARQETQYF,TGCGCCAGCACCTGGGCCAGGCAAGAGACCCAGTACTTC
TRBJ2-7,.,TRBV6-1,TRBD1,CASSSGQGAYEQYF,TGTGCCAGCAGTAGCGGACAGGGGGCCTACGAGCAGTACTTC
TRBJ2-2,.,TRBV5-6,TRBD1,CASSGPGQLTGELFF,TGTGCCAGCAGCGGGCCGGGACAGCTCACCGGGGAGCTGTTTTTT
TRBJ2-5,few,TRBV4-1,.,CASSQENAEQETQYF,TGCGCCAGCAGCCAAGAGAACGCAGAACAAGAGACCCAGTACTTC
TRBJ1-5,.,TRBV19,.,CASSRYIEEPQHF,TGTGCCAGTAGTCGTTACATTGAGGAGCCCCAGCATTTT
TRBJ2-7,.,TRBV6-6,TRBD2,CASSAGTSGPEQYF,TGTGCCAGCAGTGCCGGGACTAGTGGTCCGGAGCAGTACTTC
TRBJ2-5,.,TRBV9,TRBD1,CASGTADYQETQYF,TGTGCCAGCGGGACAGCGGACTACCAAGAGACCCAGTACTTC
TRBJ1-6,once,TRBV11-2,.,CASSLAPQAQSPLHF,TGTGCCAGCAGCTTAGCCCCACAGGCCCAATCACCCCTCCACTTT
TRBJ1-3,.,TRBV18,.,CASSAGTLNSGNTIYF,TGTGCCAGCTCAGCCGGGACTCTAAACTCTGGAAACACCATATATTTT
TRBJ2-4,.,TRBV6-6,.,CASRRPVEAKNIQYF,TGTGCCAGCAGGAGACCCGTGGAGGCCAAAAACATTCAGTACTTC
TRBJ1-6,.,TRBV7-3,.,CASSPGQHNSPLHF,TGTGCCAGCAGCCCTGGACAGCATAATTCACCCCTCCACTTT
TRBJ2-1,.,TRBV27,.,CASSSRNEQFF,TGTGCCAGCAGTTCCAGGAATGAGCAGTTCTTC
TRBJ1-3,.,TRBV6-1,TRBD1,CASSLTGTSGNTIYF,TGTGCCAGCAGTCTGACAGGGACCTCTGGAAACACCATATATTTT
TRBJ1-2,.,TRBV30,.,CACPQGKGGYTF,TGTGCCTGCCCCCAGGGAAAGGGTGGCTACACCTTC